The next 25 T cell receptor beta chains were all read from a single sample in a study of blood T cell repertoires in COVID-19. Data came from immunoSEQ multiplex PCR; TCRdb stores just in-frame clones and leaves some out. Of 150,000 to 200,000 clones detected, 81% appear once; the ten largest clones hold approximately 10%. The sample consisted of peripheral blood. Source of these receptors: a man in his 60s with active or convalescent COVID-19.

V gene TRBV7-8 combines with J gene TRBJ2-1; D perhaps matches TRBD1 (6 bases). This CDR3 comprises 14 residues. From germline, CDR1 is SGHVS and CDR2 FQNEAQ. V was pared by 2 bases and J by 5 bases, with 10 bases between. In DNA, the CDR3 is TGTGCCAGCAGCTTATCTCGGACAGACAATGAGCAGTTCTTC. This sequence encodes CASSLSRTDNEQFF. The entire variable domain, with the rest obtained from reference TRBV7-8 and TRBJ2-1, is as follows: GAGVSQSPRYKVAKRGQDVALRCDPISGHVSLFWYQQALGQGPEFLTYFQNEAQLDKSGLPSDRFFAERPEGSVSTLKIQRTQQEDSAVYLCASSLSRTDNEQFFGPGTRLTVL.

The chain has TRBV7-8 and TRBJ2-7; tentatively, D is TRBD1 (6 bases). CDR1 SGHVS and CDR2 FQNEAQ come from the germline V gene. The ends were cut back, 0 bases at V and 5 bases at J, with 14 bases in the middle. The CDR3 is made up of 15 amino acids. The CDR3 coding sequence is TGTGCCAGCAGCTTAGCGCCCGGCAGGGGACACGAGCAGTACTTC. This codes for CASSLAPGRGHEQYF.

The V call is TRBV11-1, the J call TRBJ2-2; the D gene is possibly TRBD1 (6 bases). CDR1 is SGHAT and CDR2 is FQDESV in the germline V gene (reference sequence). The CDR3 contains 16 residues. V shed 4 bases and J shed 0 bases, with 12 bases lying between them. The CDR3 here is CASSSRTDTNTGELFF. The DNA for the CDR3 is TGTGCCAGCAGCTCAAGGACAGATACGAACACCGGGGAGCTGTTTTTT.

The genes are TRBV27 and TRBJ1-1, with a tentative D call TRBD1 (6 bases). Trimming took 6 bases from V and 2 from J, leaving 10 bases between them. The CDR3 sequence is 13 residues long. Germline assignment: CDR1 MNHEY and CDR2 SMNVEV (reference sequence). The CDR3 loop reads CASSRGGNTEAFF. The CDR3 DNA sequence: TGTGCCAGCAGCCGGGGGGGCAACACTGAAGCTTTCTTT.

V usage is TRBV2 and J usage is TRBJ2-3; possible D gene TRBD2, 5 bases. The CDR3 length is 13 residues. V lost 6 bases and J lost 2, with 9 bases in between. Germline V CDR1 and CDR2: SNHLY, FYNNEI. The CDR3 DNA follows: TGTGCCAGCAGGTTACGGGACACAGATACGCAGTATTTT. This encodes CASRLRDTDTQYF.

The chain uses TRBV28 and TRBJ1-5; TRBD1 might be the D (6 bases). The germline V gene encodes CDR1 MDHEN and CDR2 SYDVKM. This CDR3 region has 15 residues. Trimming took 7 bases from V and 1 from J, leaving 14 bases between them. The DNA for the CDR3 is TGTGCCAGCACCAAGGGGGGGGCAAGCAATCAGCCCCAGCATTTT. This gives the protein CASTKGGASNQPQHF.

This clone was picked up a small number of times. The DNA for the CDR3 is TGTGCCAGCAGCCAACAGCTGATCTCTGGAAACACCATATATTTT. It specifies CASSQQLISGNTIYF. The chain uses TRBV7-6 and TRBJ1-3; no definite D call. This CDR3 region has 15 residues. Trimming shortened V by 5 bases and J by 0 bases, and 11 bases separated the two germline ends. The V gene's germline CDR1 is SGHVS and CDR2 FNYEAQ.

The rearrangement joins TRBV7-7 to TRBJ1-2, with TRBD1 matching over 7 bases. The length of the CDR3 is 16 residues. V was pared by 5 bases and J by 12 bases, with 21 bases of the junction left unmatched. In germline, CDR1 is SSHAT, CDR2 FNYEAQ (reference sequence). The CDR3 DNA sequence: TGTGCCAGCAGCACCTCCGGGACAGTCAAGAAAATTAATGACACCTTC. Protein sequence: CASSTSGTVKKINDTF.

In DNA, the CDR3 is TGTGCCACCAGCAGAGATGGCGGGAGGGTCGACGAGCAGTACTTC. Translated: CATSRDGGRVDEQYF. V is TRBV15 and J is TRBJ2-7; 9 bases are a match to TRBD2. The germline gives CDR1 LNHNV, CDR2 YYDKDF (reference sequence). This CDR3 is 15 amino acids long. V was clipped by 0 bases and J by 5 bases; unmatched bases: 5.

V usage is TRBV4-2 and J usage is TRBJ2-1, with D possibly being TRBD2 (6 bases). Germline CDR1 reads LGHNA; CDR2 reads YNFKEQ. Trimming cost V 3 bases and J 2 bases, with 14 bases left between them. This CDR3 has 16 amino acids. CDR3 sequence reads: CASSHRPGDAYNEQFF. In DNA, the CDR3 is TGTGCCAGCAGCCATCGCCCGGGAGACGCCTACAATGAGCAGTTCTTC.

The genes are TRBV5-4 and TRBJ2-7; D perhaps matches TRBD1 (6 bases). CDR3 length: 14 residues. Per the germline V gene, CDR1 is SGHNT and CDR2 is YYREEE (reference sequence). The V end was cut by 2 bases, the J end by 2 bases, with 11 bases between. This chain's CDR3 is CASSLEQGPYEQYF. The CDR3 nucleotides read TGTGCCAGCAGCTTAGAACAGGGTCCCTACGAGCAGTACTTC.

The chain joins TRBV7-8 to TRBJ1-1; TRBD1 is a possible D gene (5 bases). CDR3 length: 15 residues. Germline loops: CDR1 SGHVS, CDR2 FQNEAQ. With 2 bases removed from V and 3 bases from J, the gap between germline ends came to 13 bases. The CDR3 sequence: CASSLRSGIYTEAFF. CDR3 bases: TGTGCCAGCAGCTTAAGGTCAGGGATTTACACTGAAGCTTTCTTT.

The gene calls are TRBV28 and TRBJ1-5, with D maybe TRBD1 (6 bases). This CDR3 contains 14 residues. The V end lost 6 bases, the J end lost 4 bases, and 13 bases lay between the germline ends. The germline gives CDR1 MDHEN, CDR2 SYDVKM. The CDR3 nucleotides read TGTGCCAGCAGAGGGGGAAACGAGAATCAGCCCCAGCATTTT. Translated: CASRGGNENQPQHF.

A single count supports this clone. The V call is TRBV5-4, the J call TRBJ2-1; tentatively, D is TRBD1 (5 bases). The V gene's germline CDR1 is SGHNT and CDR2 YYREEE (reference sequence). V lost 4 bases, J lost 4 bases, and 15 bases lay in between. The CDR3 has 15 amino acids. The CDR3 sequence: CASSPDQGVYNEQFF. CDR3 coding DNA: TGTGCCAGCAGCCCCGATCAGGGCGTGTACAATGAGCAGTTCTTC.

The chain is built from TRBV18 and TRBJ2-1, with a tentative D call TRBD1 (6 bases). The CDR3 has 15 residues. Germline lookup yields CDR1 KGHSH and CDR2 LQKENI. V was shortened by 2 bases and J by 6 bases, with 14 bases between the two germline ends. The CDR3 loop is CASSPRTAPSNEQFF. CDR3 nucleotides: TGTGCCAGCTCACCAAGGACAGCCCCCTCCAATGAGCAGTTCTTC.

The chain is built from TRBV5-1 and TRBJ2-2; 7 bases fit TRBD1. This CDR3 region has 14 residues. Trimming at V came to 4 bases and at J to 5 bases, leaving 5 bases not matched to a gene. Germline CDR1 and CDR2: SGHRS and YFSETQ. The CDR3 bases are TGCGCCAGCAGCCCACAGGGGCCGACCGGGGAGCTGTTTTTT. This translates into CASSPQGPTGELFF.

V gene TRBV5-1 combines with J gene TRBJ2-2; 7 nucleotides match TRBD1. Germline CDR1 is SGHRS and CDR2 is YFSETQ. The CDR3 runs to 17 residues. The J segment lost 0 bases and the V segment lost 4 bases, leaving 9 bases of the junction unmatched. The CDR3 spells CASSLNSGTANTGELFF. The CDR3 coding sequence is TGCGCCAGCAGCCTTAATTCCGGGACAGCGAACACCGGGGAGCTGTTTTTT.

V is TRBV12-3 or TRBV12-4 and J is TRBJ2-5; D unresolved. This CDR3 region has 13 residues. The V end was cut by 2 bases, the J end by 2 bases, with 6 bases between. The CDR3, as DNA: TGTGCCAGCAGTTTAAACAGACAAGAGACCCAGTACTTC. Protein: CASSLNRQETQYF.

The chain carries TRBV19 and TRBJ1-4; 8 positions agree with TRBD1. Germline-derived CDR1 and CDR2 are LNHDA and SQIVND (reference sequence). The CDR3 contains 14 residues. The J segment lost 8 bases and the V segment lost 4 bases, leaving 6 bases of the junction unmatched. In DNA form, the CDR3 reads TGTGCCAGTAGTACGACAGGGGCCGCGGAAAAACTGTTTTTT. Amino acid sequence: CASSTTGAAEKLFF. Filled out from reference TRBV19 and TRBJ1-4, the complete variable domain reads DGGITQSPKYLFRKEGQNVTLSCEQNLNHDAMYWYRQDPGQGLRLIYYSQIVNDFQKGDIAEGYSVSREKKESFPLTVTSAQKNPTAFYLCASSTTGAAEKLFFGSGTQLSVL.

V is TRBV7-9 and J is TRBJ2-2; D unresolved. This CDR3 comprises 14 residues. V was trimmed by 4 bases and J by 3 bases, leaving 9 bases between them. Germline V gene lookup returns CDR1 SEHNR and CDR2 FQNEAQ (reference sequence). In DNA, the CDR3 is TGTGCCAGCAGCTCCCGGGTAGACACCGGGGAGCTGTTTTTT. Amino acid sequence: CASSSRVDTGELFF.

In this sample, this clone turned up once. The genes are TRBV19 and TRBJ1-5, with a possible D match to TRBD1 (5 bases). CDR3 length equals 15 residues. Germline V gene lookup returns CDR1 LNHDA and CDR2 SQIVND (reference sequence). Trimming removed 4 bases at V and 5 bases at J, with 15 bases between. DNA for the CDR3: TGTGCCAGTAGTAAGGCTAGGGGAGGGGATCAGCCCCAGCATTTT. As protein: CASSKARGGDQPQHF. Supplemented by reference TRBV19 and TRBJ1-5, the full variable domain reads DGGITQSPKYLFRKEGQNVTLSCEQNLNHDAMYWYRQDPGQGLRLIYYSQIVNDFQKGDIAEGYSVSREKKESFPLTVTSAQKNPTAFYLCASSKARGGDQPQHFGDGTRLSIL.

This chain links TRBV5-1 with TRBJ1-1; 9 nucleotides agree with TRBD1. The trim removed 4 bases at V and 1 base at J, leaving 5 bases unmatched. The CDR3 sequence is 15 residues long. Germline CDR1 and CDR2: SGHRS and YFSETQ. CDR3 region: CASSLGDRANTEAFF. CDR3 nucleotide sequence: TGCGCCAGCAGCCTCGGGGACAGGGCGAACACTGAAGCTTTCTTT. Looking up the rest from reference TRBV5-1 and TRBJ1-1 gives the full variable domain: KAGVTQTPRYLIKTRGQQVTLSCSPISGHRSVSWYQQTPGQGLQFLFEYFSETQRNKGNFPGRFSGRQFSNSRSEMNVSTLELGDSALYLCASSLGDRANTEAFFGQGTRLTVV.

The chain uses TRBV11-2 and TRBJ2-1; the match to TRBD2 covers 8 bases. The CDR3 is made up of 15 amino acids. Germline-derived CDR1 and CDR2 are SGHAT and FQNNGV. The V gene end was trimmed by 4 bases and the J gene end by 6 bases; junction bases not matched to a gene: 8. DNA of the CDR3: TGTGCCAGCAGCTCACCCGGGACTAGGGGCAATGAGCAGTTCTTC. Protein: CASSSPGTRGNEQFF. The whole variable domain, remainder taken from reference TRBV11-2 and TRBJ2-1, is EAGVAQSPRYKIIEKRQSVAFWCNPISGHATLYWYQQILGQGPKLLIQFQNNGVVDDSQLPKDRFSAERLKGVDSTLKIQPAKLEDSAVYLCASSSPGTRGNEQFFGPGTRLTVL.

This chain links TRBV7-6 with TRBJ2-1; D possibly corresponds to TRBD1 (6 bases). The germline CDR1 and CDR2 sequences are SGHVS and FNYEAQ. This CDR3 is 17 amino acids long. V gave up 0 bases and J gave up 0 bases, with 12 bases separating them. CDR3 nucleotide sequence: TGTGCCAGCAGCTTAGCGCCAGGACAGTCCTCCTACAATGAGCAGTTCTTC. It is translated as CASSLAPGQSSYNEQFF.

The chain couples TRBV5-1 to TRBJ1-3, with TRBD1 matching 8 bases. CDR3 length: 18 residues. Per germline, CDR1 SGHRS and CDR2 YFSETQ. V shed 0 bases and J 4 bases; nucleotides not matched to a gene: 12. The CDR3 region is CASSLEAGGAVNGNTIYF. Here the CDR3 DNA reads TGCGCCAGCAGCTTGGAAGCAGGGGGCGCCGTAAACGGAAACACCATATATTTT.